Detailed here is one T cell receptor (beta chain). Generated by immunoSEQ multiplex PCR, the TCRdb table keeps only in-frame clones and is missing some. The sample yields some 77,000 clones, about 93% seen once. The entry originates in a study of technical replicates of blood from a few donors. The trim removed 3 bases at V and 2 bases at J, leaving 3 bases unmatched. The CDR3 loop spans 15 amino acids. In germline, CDR1 is MDHEN, CDR2 SYDVKM. This sequence joins TRBV28 and TRBJ1-4, with 7 bases that match TRBD1. The material sequenced was T cells isolated from PBMCs. The receptor's source is a human donor in good health. CDR3 in amino acids: CASSFPQGTNEKLFF. CDR3 in DNA: TGTGCCAGCAGTTTCCCACAGGGGACTAATGAAAAACTGTTTTTT.